The 16 T cell receptor beta chains below all came from one sample that was sequenced in a study of blood T cells in healthy people across ages. A second about 7 to 12 cycle PCR used barcoded and J-beta primers. Each CDR3 protein gets one entry after TCRdb re-called the 5' RACE reads with MiXCR. The table records 700,000 to 850,000 distinct CDR3 sequences, 35% to 40% of them present only once. Sequencing was carried out using blood. All receptors come from a man between 18 and 29 years old in good health.

V and J are TRBV7-2 and TRBJ2-1; D call uncertain. The CDR3 loop spans 11 amino acids. From germline, CDR1 is SGHTA and CDR2 FQGNSA. The germline V and J ends were trimmed by 1 base and 13 bases, with 8 bases remaining between them. CDR3: CASSLGWPQFF. The CDR3 DNA sequence: TGTGCCAGCAGCTTAGGATGGCCTCAGTTCTTC.

V is TRBV10-3 and J is TRBJ1-2; a weak D match, TRBD1 (5 bases). Germline-derived CDR1 and CDR2 are ENHRY and SYGVKD. V was clipped by 10 bases and J by 8 bases, with 20 bases between them. The CDR3 loop spans 13 amino acids. The CDR3: CATGTGGVGGYTF. CDR3 bases: TGTGCCACCGGGACGGGGGGAGTTGGAGGCTACACCTTC.

This clonotype was counted between two and nine times. The chain has TRBV4-3 and TRBJ1-5; D call uncertain. The CDR3 contains 13 residues. Trimming took 2 bases from V and 4 from J, leaving 6 bases between them. Germline CDR1 and CDR2: LGHNA and YSLEER. The CDR3: CASSQYRNQPQHF. CDR3 bases: TGCGCCAGCAGCCAATACAGAAATCAGCCCCAGCATTTT.

This clonotype turned up a few times. The chain couples TRBV7-2 to TRBJ2-7; D unresolved. The CDR3 length is 12 residues. The germline V gene has CDR1 SGHTA and CDR2 FQGNSA. V dropped 3 bases and J dropped 0 bases, with 3 bases sitting between them. In DNA form, the CDR3 reads TGTGCCAGCAGCTTCCCCTCCTACGAGCAGTACTTC. Translation: CASSFPSYEQYF.

This clonotype was detected only a few times. The gene calls are TRBV14 and TRBJ1-2; 7 bases are shared with TRBD1. Unmatched junction bases numbered 12, after V lost 2 bases and J lost 3 bases. There are 17 residues in the CDR3. Germline CDR1 SGHDN, CDR2 FVKESK. Here the CDR3 reads CASSQPGQPGRHYGYTF. The CDR3 region has the DNA TGTGCCAGCAGCCAACCGGGACAGCCTGGACGTCACTATGGCTACACCTTC.

V is TRBV11-3 and J is TRBJ2-5; 8 bases are shared with TRBD2. This CDR3 is built from 15 residues. Germline CDR1 reads SGHNT; CDR2 reads YENEEA. The V gene end was trimmed by 5 bases and the J gene end by 3 bases; junction bases not matched to a gene: 8. The chain's CDR3 is CASSPGGISEETQYF. CDR3 DNA: TGTGCCAGCAGCCCGGGGGGGATCAGTGAAGAGACCCAGTACTTC.

Notes on this clonotype: Germline is not matched at one junction end, which may reflect a read error. This chain joins TRBV12-5 and TRBJ2-3; the D gene is possibly TRBD2 (6 bases). Germline CDR1 and CDR2: LGHNT and FRNRAP. The CDR3 totals 16 residues. CDR3 nucleotide sequence: TGTGCTAGTGGTTTGGTACAGGCGGGGCACACAGATACGCGGTATTTT. It specifies CASGLVQAGHTDTRYF.

This clonotype was observed at least ten times. V usage is TRBV20-1 and J usage is TRBJ2-1; 8 nucleotides match TRBD1. Germline CDR1 and CDR2: DFQATT and SNEGSKA (reference sequence). Trimming took 0 bases from V and 7 from J; bases not matched to a gene: 14. CDR3 size: 17 residues. This CDR3 is CSARDPLRTGRLNEQFF. The CDR3 region has the DNA TGCAGTGCTAGAGATCCCCTTAGGACAGGGAGACTTAATGAGCAGTTCTTC.

This CDR3 is CASSLDQGAGELFF. In DNA form, the CDR3 reads TGCGCCAGCAGCTTGGACCAGGGGGCCGGGGAGCTGTTTTTT. V is TRBV5-1 and J is TRBJ2-2, with 7 bases fitting TRBD1. Unmatched junction bases numbered 2, after V lost 0 bases and J lost 6 bases. This CDR3 spans 14 amino acids. The germline V gene encodes CDR1 SGHRS and CDR2 YFSETQ.

This clonotype was seen at least ten times. This sequence joins TRBV12-3 or TRBV12-4 and TRBJ2-1; D possibly corresponds to TRBD2 (5 bases). The germline V and J ends were trimmed by 3 bases and 7 bases, with 13 bases remaining between them. This CDR3 has 14 residues. The CDR3 reads CASSLRARENEQFF. CDR3 nucleotide sequence: TGTGCCAGCAGTTTGAGGGCACGGGAAAATGAGCAGTTCTTC.

A remark on this clonotype: It may be a read error: a sequence one base away is much more abundant. The chain has TRBV9 and TRBJ2-3, with TRBD1 matching over 9 bases. V dropped 2 bases and J dropped 5; count of bases not matched to a gene: 6. The CDR3 is 15 amino acids. Germline assignment: CDR1 SGDLS and CDR2 YYNGEE. CDR3 nucleotides: TGTGCCAGCAGCGTCGGACAGGGGTCCGTAGATACGCAGTATTTT. Its protein product is CASSVGQGSVDTQYF. Drawing the rest from reference TRBV9 and TRBJ2-3, the complete variable domain is DSGVTQTPKHLITATGQRVTLRCSPRSGDLSVYWYQQSLDQGLQFLIQYYNGEERAKGNILERFSAQQFPDLHSELNLSSLELGDSALYFCASSVGQGSVDTQYFGPGTRLTVL.

This clonotype was seen a few times. J is TRBJ2-3 and V is TRBV19, with 7 nucleotides matching TRBD1. The CDR3 loop spans 15 amino acids. Germline CDR1 and CDR2: LNHDA and SQIVND (reference sequence). V shed 3 bases, J shed 5 bases, and the junction held 8 bases outside the gene matches. The CDR3 sequence is CASSMLDRVGDTQYF. The CDR3 DNA reads as TGTGCCAGTAGTATGCTCGACAGGGTAGGAGATACGCAGTATTTT.

This chain connects TRBV3-1 to TRBJ2-5, with D maybe TRBD2 (5 bases). The J call may be mistaken, given a closer DNA end match to TRBJ2-7. Germline CDR1 LGHDT, CDR2 YNNKEL (reference sequence). CDR3 length: 14 residues. This chain's CDR3 is CASSPKSERSEQYF. The CDR3, as DNA: TGTGCCAGCAGCCCCAAGTCTGAGCGGAGCGAGCAGTACTTC.

This clonotype was recorded a few times. The V gene is TRBV5-5, the J gene TRBJ1-5, with unresolved D. This CDR3 has 13 residues. V lost 0 bases and J lost 5, with 6 bases in between. CDR1 is SGHKS and CDR2 is YYEKEE in the germline V gene (reference sequence). CDR3 sequence: CASSLALDQPQHF. CDR3 DNA: TGTGCCAGCAGCTTGGCCCTTGATCAGCCCCAGCATTTT.

The sample holds a few counts of this clonotype. The chain recombines TRBV13 with TRBJ1-5; D remains unclear. V shed 0 bases and J shed 4 bases, with 10 bases lying between them. Per the germline V gene, CDR1 is PRHDT and CDR2 is FYEKMQ (reference sequence). The CDR3 length is 15 residues. CDR3 residues: CASSLGGMGNQPQHF. The CDR3, as DNA: TGTGCCAGCAGCTTAGGAGGGATGGGAAATCAGCCCCAGCATTTT.

About this clonotype: A single base separates this from a much larger clone, so it may be a read error. The V gene is TRBV12-3 or TRBV12-4, the J gene TRBJ2-7; TRBD1 or TRBD2 may be the D gene (5 bases each). The CDR3 covers 15 residues. For the CDR3, the DNA is TGTGCCCGCAGTGACCGGGGCCAGGCAGCCTACGAGCAGTACTTC. It translates to CARSDRGQAAYEQYF.